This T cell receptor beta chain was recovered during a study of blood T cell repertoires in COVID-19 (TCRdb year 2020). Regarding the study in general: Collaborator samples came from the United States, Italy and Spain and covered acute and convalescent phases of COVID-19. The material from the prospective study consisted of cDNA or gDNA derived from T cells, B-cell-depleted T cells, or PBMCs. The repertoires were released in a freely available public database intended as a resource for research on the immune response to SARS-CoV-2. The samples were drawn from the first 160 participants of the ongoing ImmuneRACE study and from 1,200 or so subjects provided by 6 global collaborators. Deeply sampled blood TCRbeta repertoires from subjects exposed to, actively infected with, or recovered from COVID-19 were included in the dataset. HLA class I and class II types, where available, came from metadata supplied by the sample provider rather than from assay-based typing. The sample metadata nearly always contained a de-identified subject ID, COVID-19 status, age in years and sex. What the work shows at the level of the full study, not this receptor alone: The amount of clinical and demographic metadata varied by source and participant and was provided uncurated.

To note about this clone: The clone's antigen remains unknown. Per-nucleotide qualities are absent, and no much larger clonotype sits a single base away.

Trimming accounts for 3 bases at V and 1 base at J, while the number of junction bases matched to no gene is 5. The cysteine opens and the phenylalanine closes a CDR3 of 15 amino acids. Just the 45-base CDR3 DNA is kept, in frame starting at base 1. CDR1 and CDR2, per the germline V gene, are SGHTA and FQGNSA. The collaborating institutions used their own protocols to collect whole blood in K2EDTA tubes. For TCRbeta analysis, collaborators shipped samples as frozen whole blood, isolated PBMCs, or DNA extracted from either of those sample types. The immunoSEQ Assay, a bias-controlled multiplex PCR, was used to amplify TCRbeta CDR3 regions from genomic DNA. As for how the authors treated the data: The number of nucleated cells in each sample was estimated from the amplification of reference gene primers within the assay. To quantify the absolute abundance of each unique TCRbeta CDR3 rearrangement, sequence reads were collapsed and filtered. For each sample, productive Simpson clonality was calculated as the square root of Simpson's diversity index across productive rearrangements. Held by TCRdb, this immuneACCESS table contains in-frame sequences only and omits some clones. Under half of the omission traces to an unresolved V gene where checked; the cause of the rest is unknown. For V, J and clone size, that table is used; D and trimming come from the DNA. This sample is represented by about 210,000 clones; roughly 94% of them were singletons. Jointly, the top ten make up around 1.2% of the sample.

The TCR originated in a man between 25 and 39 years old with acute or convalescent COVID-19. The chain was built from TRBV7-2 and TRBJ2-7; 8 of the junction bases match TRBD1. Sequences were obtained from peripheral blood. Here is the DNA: TGTGCCAGCAGCTTCTTCGACAGGGGTTCCTACGAGCAGTACTTC. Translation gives CASSFFDRGSYEQYF.